Below, one TCR beta chain is given with its context. Its antigen is unknown. No clone much larger than this one lies a single base away; base qualities are absent. The data originate from a study of blood T cell repertoires in COVID-19 (dated by TCRdb to about 2020). Study-wide context: Samples from collaborators originated in the United States, Italy and Spain and spanned both the acute and convalescent phases of COVID-19. The material from the prospective study consisted of cDNA or gDNA derived from T cells, B-cell-depleted T cells, or PBMCs. The dataset comprised deeply sampled blood TCRbeta repertoires from subjects exposed to, actively infected with, or recovered from COVID-19. The repertoires were released in a freely available public database intended as a resource for research on the immune response to SARS-CoV-2. The samples were drawn from the first 160 participants of the ongoing ImmuneRACE study and from some 1,300 subjects provided by 6 global collaborators. A de-identified subject ID, COVID-19 status, age in years and sex were almost always included in the sample metadata. Where available, HLA class I and class II types were taken from metadata supplied by the sample provider and were not determined by assay-based typing. The study at large found these results: The amount of clinical and demographic metadata varied by source and participant and was provided uncurated.

Each collaborating institution followed its own protocols to collect whole blood in K2EDTA tubes. For TCRbeta analysis, collaborator samples were shipped as frozen whole blood, as isolated PBMCs, or as DNA extracted from either sample type. TCRbeta CDR3 regions were amplified from genomic DNA by means of the immunoSEQ Assay, a bias-controlled multiplex PCR. Under the source paper's analysis protocol: The number of nucleated cells in each sample was estimated by amplification of reference gene primers within the assay. To quantify the absolute abundance of each unique TCRbeta CDR3 rearrangement, sequence reads were collapsed and filtered. Productive Simpson clonality was computed per sample as the square root of Simpson's diversity index over productive rearrangements. TCRdb carries this immuneACCESS record with in-frame sequences only. Its versions omit some clonotypes, under half of them owing to an unresolved V gene in the studies checked, with the rest unexplained. The DNA was the basis for D and trimming; V, J and clone size are from that table. A total of around 95,000 clones appear in this sample, about 90% of them only once. About 6.9% of the sample is taken by the ten largest.

Deletion took 2 bases off V and 3 bases off J, with a span of 11 bases between the germline ends. Reading from cysteine to phenylalanine, the CDR3 counts 15 amino acids. CDR3 DNA only is kept here, 45 bases in frame from base 1. Sequences SGHTA (CDR1) and FQGNSA (CDR2) are obtained from the germline V gene. The sequence joins TRBV7-2 to TRBJ1-3; TRBD1 is a weak D gene call, 6 bases matching. The TCR comes from a man between 25 and 39 years old in a cohort sampled during active COVID-19. The specimen was peripheral blood. The CDR3: CASSLRRGGGNTIYF. Read as DNA, the sequence is TGTGCCAGCAGCTTACGCAGGGGTGGTGGAAACACCATATATTTT. The full variable domain, completed from the reference TRBV7-2 and TRBJ1-3 proteins outside the CDR3, reads GAGVSQSPSNKVTEKGKDVELRCDPISGHTALYWYRQSLGQGLEFLIYFQGNSAPDKSGLPSDRFSAERTGGSVSTLTIQRTQQEDSAVYLCASSLRRGGGNTIYFGEGSWLTVV.